Described below is a single TCR beta chain sequence and its context. The CDR3 sequence is 15 residues long. CDR1 MNHNS and CDR2 SASEGT come from the germline V gene. V dropped 1 base and J dropped 5; count of bases not matched to a gene: 6. These data originate in a study of Graves' ophthalmopathy and Graves' hyperthyroidism. RNA transcripts were the source from which TCR beta CDR3 regions were amplified. A first-round RT-PCR used HTBI primers, followed by a second-round multiplex PCR. TCRdb re-analysed the multiplex PCR reads in MiXCR, keeping a single row per CDR3 protein. The sample has over a million distinct CDR3 sequences, about 35% seen once; the top ten hold around 10%.

The sequence was obtained from an adult man with Graves' hyperthyroidism. The material sequenced was peripheral blood or thyroid tissue (not recorded which). J is TRBJ2-5 and V is TRBV6-1; the match to TRBD2 covers 8 bases. The chain's CDR3 is CASSEGLAGYETQYF. The CDR3 DNA follows: TGTGCCAGCAGTGAAGGGCTAGCGGGCTATGAGACCCAGTACTTC.